The 13 T cell receptor beta chains below were found in one sample sequenced in a study of graft-versus-host responses after intestinal transplantation (dated by TCRdb to the early 2020s). In light of the paper, this sample's time point label describes: cells obtained before transplantation from donor or recipient. Library preparation used the immunoSEQ multiplex PCR assay. The table comes from immuneACCESS by way of TCRdb, which keeps in-frame sequences with V and J called. Part of the clones is missing from these tables; in studies checked, under half for an unresolved V gene and the rest for unknown reasons. A total of about 120,000 clones appear in this sample, about nine tenths of them only once. The ten largest clonotypes hold about 0.18% of the sample. These TCRs are of unknown antigen specificity. The starting material was unstimulated CD4+ T cells sorted from spleen or lymph node cells, obtained before intestinal transplant. The source of these receptors is a human donor who received an intestinal transplant.

The CDR3 sequence is CASKGQTSTDTQYF. CDR3 sequence (DNA): TGTGCCAGCAAGGGACAGACTAGCACAGATACGCAGTATTTT. The gene calls are TRBV2 and TRBJ2-3; 7 bases fit TRBD1. Germline loops: CDR1 SNHLY, CDR2 FYNNEI. This CDR3 comprises 14 residues. V gave up 7 bases and J gave up 0 bases; unmatched junction bases: 4.

The V call is TRBV5-1, the J call TRBJ2-5; D perhaps matches TRBD2 (6 bases). Trimming shortened V by 5 bases and J by 5 bases, and 16 bases separated the two germline ends. This CDR3 is 14 amino acids long. Per germline, CDR1 SGHRS and CDR2 YFSETQ. CDR3 nucleotide sequence: TGCGCCAGCAGTAAGACTAGTCGATCCGAGACCCAGTACTTC. Its protein product is CASSKTSRSETQYF.

V usage is TRBV27 and J usage is TRBJ2-1; TRBD1 aligns across 7 bases. CDR3 length: 15 residues. Germline CDR1 and CDR2: MNHEY and SMNVEV (reference sequence). Unmatched junction bases numbered 4, after V lost 5 bases and J lost 0 bases. The CDR3 spells CASSRDSRSYNEQFF. CDR3 sequence (DNA): TGTGCCAGCAGTCGGGACAGCCGCTCCTACAATGAGCAGTTCTTC.

This clone has just a few counts. V is TRBV29-1 and J is TRBJ2-7; TRBD2 is a possible D gene (6 bases). V lost 3 bases and J lost 6, with 15 bases in between. Looked up from germline, CDR1 is SQVTM and CDR2 is ANQGSEA. The CDR3 covers 13 residues. CDR3 nucleotide sequence: TGCAGCGTTGAGGCAGGGAGGTTGAGCGAGCAGTACTTC. It is translated as CSVEAGRLSEQYF.

The V gene is TRBV6-1, the J gene TRBJ2-3; 11 nucleotides line up with TRBD2. Unmatched junction bases numbered 5, after V lost 7 bases and J lost 2 bases. Germline CDR1 MNHNS, CDR2 SASEGT. The CDR3 is 15 amino acids. CDR3 DNA: TGTGCCAGCACCTCTAGCGGGGGGATCACAGATACGCAGTATTTT. It translates to CASTSSGGITDTQYF.

This chain joins TRBV6-5 and TRBJ2-7; D is perhaps TRBD1 (6 bases). The CDR3 runs 15 residues. V lost 3 bases and J 2 bases, leaving 14 bases between the germline ends. Looked up from germline, CDR1 is MNHEY and CDR2 is SVGAGI. The CDR3 loop reads CASSYFPGQTYEQYF. CDR3 DNA sequence: TGTGCCAGCAGTTATTTCCCCGGACAGACCTACGAGCAGTACTTC.

The chain has TRBV6-5 and TRBJ1-6, with D unresolved. V shed 6 bases and J shed 1 base, with 7 bases lying between them. There are 14 residues in the CDR3. In germline, CDR1 is MNHEY, CDR2 SVGAGI. The DNA of the CDR3 is TGTGCCAGCAGAAGAGGGTCCTATAATTCACCCCTCCACTTT. Translating gives CASRRGSYNSPLHF.

V is TRBV20-1 and J is TRBJ1-1; 9 bases fit TRBD1. The CDR3 spans 10 residues. The germline V gene encodes CDR1 DFQATT and CDR2 SNEGSKA (reference sequence). Written as DNA, the CDR3 is TGCAGGGGGACAGGGCCTGAAGCTTTCTTT. It is translated as CRGTGPEAFF.

The V and J genes are TRBV27 and TRBJ2-7; D perhaps matches TRBD1 (6 bases). Deletions cut 5 bases from V and 0 bases from J, with 14 bases between. The germline gives CDR1 MNHEY, CDR2 SMNVEV (reference sequence). The CDR3 has 15 residues. Here the CDR3 reads CASSTPGQSSYEQYF. DNA for the CDR3: TGTGCCAGCAGTACGCCCGGACAGAGCTCCTACGAGCAGTACTTC.

J is TRBJ2-7 and V is TRBV2; 7 nucleotides match TRBD1. CDR3 length: 12 amino acids. V shed 7 bases and J 6 bases; nucleotides not matched to a gene: 6. Per the germline V gene, CDR1 is SNHLY and CDR2 is FYNNEI. For the CDR3, the DNA is TGTGCCAGCATGGGACAGTTAATCGAGCAGTACTTC. This sequence encodes CASMGQLIEQYF.

The CDR3 is CASSLGGKSNEKLFF. For the CDR3, the DNA is TGCGCCAGCAGCTTGGGAGGGAAATCTAATGAAAAACTGTTTTTT. The chain employs TRBV5-1 and TRBJ1-4; D uncertain. CDR1 and CDR2 from the germline V gene are SGHRS and YFSETQ. The CDR3 has 15 amino acids. Trimming cost V 0 bases and J 3 bases, with 9 bases left between them.

This chain links TRBV9 with TRBJ2-7; 9 nucleotides line up with TRBD1. Germline V gives CDR1 SGDLS, CDR2 YYNGEE. Trimming removed 8 bases from V and 4 bases from J; junction bases left unmatched: 13. This CDR3 is built from 15 residues. The CDR3 bases are TGTGCCAGTCCTCAACCGGGACAGGGCCTTTACGAGCAGTACTTC. Its protein product is CASPQPGQGLYEQYF.

On this clone itself: Sequence at one end of the junction differs from germline and may be a read error. The chain uses TRBV2 and TRBJ2-7; a weak D match, TRBD2 (6 bases). CDR3 length equals 14 residues. Germline CDR1 reads SNHLY; CDR2 reads FYNNEI. CDR3 amino acids: CASSEARTTRYGSF. CDR3 DNA: TGTGCCAGCAGTGAAGCGAGGACTACCCGTTACGGGTCGTTC.